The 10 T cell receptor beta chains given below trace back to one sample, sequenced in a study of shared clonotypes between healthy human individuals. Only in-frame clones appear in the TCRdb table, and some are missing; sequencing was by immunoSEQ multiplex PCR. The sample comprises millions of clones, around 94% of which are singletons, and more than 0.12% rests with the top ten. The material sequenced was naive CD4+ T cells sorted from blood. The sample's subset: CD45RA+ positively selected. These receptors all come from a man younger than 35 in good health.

The CDR3 here is CASTRSGGDYEQYF. Here the CDR3 DNA reads TGTGCCAGCACCCGGTCGGGGGGGGACTACGAGCAGTACTTC. This chain uses TRBV6-5 with TRBJ2-7, with 8 bases matching TRBD2. The CDR3 has 14 residues. Trimming took 7 bases from V and 3 from J; bases not matched to a gene: 8. Germline V gives CDR1 MNHEY, CDR2 SVGAGI.

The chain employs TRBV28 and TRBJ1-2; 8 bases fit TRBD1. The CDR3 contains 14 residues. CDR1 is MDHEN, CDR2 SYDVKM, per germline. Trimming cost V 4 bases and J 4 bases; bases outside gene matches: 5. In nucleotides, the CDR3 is TGTGCCAGCAGTTCGGACAGGGATGCCTATGGCTACACCTTC. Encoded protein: CASSSDRDAYGYTF.

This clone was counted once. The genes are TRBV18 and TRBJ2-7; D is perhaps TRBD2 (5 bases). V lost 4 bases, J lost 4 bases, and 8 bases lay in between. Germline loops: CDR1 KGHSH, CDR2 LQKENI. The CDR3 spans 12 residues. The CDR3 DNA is TGTGCCAGCTCACGGACTTCGTACGAGCAGTACTTC. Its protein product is CASSRTSYEQYF.

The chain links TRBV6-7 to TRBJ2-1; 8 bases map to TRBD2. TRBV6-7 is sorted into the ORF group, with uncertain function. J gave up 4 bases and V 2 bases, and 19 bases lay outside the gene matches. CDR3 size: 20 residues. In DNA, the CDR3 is TGTGCCAGCAGTTACCAAAAGTTTTGTTCCGGGAGGGCCAAGTACAATGAGCAGTTCTTC. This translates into CASSYQKFCSGRAKYNEQFF.

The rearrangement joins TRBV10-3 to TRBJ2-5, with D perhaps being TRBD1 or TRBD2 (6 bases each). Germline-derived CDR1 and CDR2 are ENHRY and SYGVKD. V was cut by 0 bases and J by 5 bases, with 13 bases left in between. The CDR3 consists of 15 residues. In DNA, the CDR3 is TGTGCCATCAGTGAGTCAGGGGGGCGAGTGGAGACCCAGTACTTC. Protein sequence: CAISESGGRVETQYF.

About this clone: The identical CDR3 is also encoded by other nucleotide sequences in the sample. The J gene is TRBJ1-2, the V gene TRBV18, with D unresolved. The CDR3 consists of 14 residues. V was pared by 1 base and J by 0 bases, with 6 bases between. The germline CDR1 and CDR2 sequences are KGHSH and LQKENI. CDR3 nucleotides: TGTGCCAGCTCACCACGCCAGGCTAACTATGGCTACACCTTC. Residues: CASSPRQANYGYTF. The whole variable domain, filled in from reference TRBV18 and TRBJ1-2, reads NAGVMQNPRHLVRRRGQEARLRCSPMKGHSHVYWYRQLPEEGLKFMVYLQKENIIDESGMPKERFSAEFPKEGPSILRIQQVVRGDSAAYFCASSPRQANYGYTFGSGTRLTVV.

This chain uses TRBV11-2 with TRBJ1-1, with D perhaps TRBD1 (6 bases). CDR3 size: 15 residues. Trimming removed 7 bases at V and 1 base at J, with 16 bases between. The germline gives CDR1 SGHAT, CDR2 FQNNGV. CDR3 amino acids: CASTRAMTGNTEAFF. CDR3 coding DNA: TGTGCCAGCACCAGAGCAATGACAGGGAACACTGAAGCTTTCTTT.

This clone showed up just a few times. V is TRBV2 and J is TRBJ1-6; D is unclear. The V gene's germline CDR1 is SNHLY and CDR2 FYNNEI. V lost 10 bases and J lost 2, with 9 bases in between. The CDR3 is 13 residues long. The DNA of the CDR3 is TGTGCCATTACAGCGACCTATAATTCACCCCTCCACTTT. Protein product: CAITATYNSPLHF.

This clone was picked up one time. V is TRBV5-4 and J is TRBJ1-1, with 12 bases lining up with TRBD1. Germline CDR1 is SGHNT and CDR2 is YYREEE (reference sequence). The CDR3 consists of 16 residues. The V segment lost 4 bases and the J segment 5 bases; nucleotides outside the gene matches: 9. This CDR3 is CASSMIGTGGGTEAFF. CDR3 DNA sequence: TGTGCCAGCAGCATGATTGGGACAGGGGGCGGGACTGAAGCTTTCTTT.

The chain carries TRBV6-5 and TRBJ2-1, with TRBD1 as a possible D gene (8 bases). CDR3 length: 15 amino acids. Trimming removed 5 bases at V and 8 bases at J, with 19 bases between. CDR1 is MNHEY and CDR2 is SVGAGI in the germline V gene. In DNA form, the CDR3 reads TGTGCCAGCAGTCCAACGTACAGGGGGGGGTATGAGCAGTTCTTC. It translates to CASSPTYRGGYEQFF.